This TCR beta chain was identified in a study of blood T cell repertoires in COVID-19. Participants were aged about 18 to 100 years from approximately 23 US areas. Participant-given clinical history determined each cohort assignment. Symptom resolution, clearance, or two negative PCRs marked the recovered donors of Cohort 3. The assay was immunoSEQ multiplex PCR, and TCRdb's table has in-frame clones only and misses some. Found here are around 160,000 clones, about 80% of them singletons; the top ten hold nearly 3.5%. The sequence was collected from a woman aged 60 to 75 who had recovered from COVID-19. The sequenced sample was PBMCs or T cells enriched from blood (not recorded which).

This CDR3 reads CASSQDDSELNTEAFF. CDR3 bases: TGTGCCAGCAGCCAAGATGATTCAGAACTGAACACTGAAGCTTTCTTT. The rearrangement uses TRBV3-1 (or the pseudogene TRBV3-2) and TRBJ1-1; D not certain. With 0 bases removed from V and 0 bases from J, the gap between germline ends came to 11 bases. The germline V gene encodes CDR1 LGHDT and CDR2 YNNKEL (reference sequence). This CDR3 is 16 amino acids long.